Below, 14 T cell receptor beta chains from the same sample are listed, as sequenced in a study of OX40 agonist ivuxolimab in advanced cancers. Method: immunoSEQ multiplex PCR; TCRdb's copy keeps in-frame clones and lacks some. The sample holds about 45,000 clones, about 80% seen once. The sequencing here drew on CD4+ or CD8+ T cells sorted from blood, taken in a trial of the OX40 agonist ivuxolimab. The receptors stem from an adult with an advanced solid tumor such as melanoma, head and neck, liver or kidney cancer.

The rearrangement joins TRBV7-9 to TRBJ2-1; 9 nucleotides match TRBD2. Germline V gives CDR1 SEHNR, CDR2 FQNEAQ (reference sequence). The V segment lost 0 bases and the J segment 2 bases; nucleotides outside the gene matches: 2. This CDR3 is built from 16 residues. The CDR3 DNA reads TGTGCCAGCAGCTTAGCGAGCGGGAGGACCTACAATGAGCAGTTCTTC. Translation gives CASSLASGRTYNEQFF.

This rearrangement joins TRBV9 to TRBJ2-7, with 9 positions matching TRBD2. The V gene's germline CDR1 is SGDLS and CDR2 YYNGEE. The CDR3 is 12 amino acids. With V trimmed by 1 base and J by 7 bases, 0 bases remained unmatched. CDR3 sequence (DNA): TGTGCCAGCAGCGTACTAGCGGGGGAGCAGTACTTC. Translation: CASSVLAGEQYF.

The chain employs TRBV9 and TRBJ2-2; D remains unclear. The CDR3 is 12 residues long. V was pared by 7 bases and J by 1 base, with 5 bases between. Germline V gene sequence: CDR1 SGDLS, CDR2 YYNGEE. The CDR3 region is CASGRNTGELFF. In DNA form, the CDR3 reads TGTGCCAGCGGGCGGAACACCGGGGAGCTGTTTTTT.

The V and J genes are TRBV4-2 and TRBJ2-1, with no clear D. This CDR3 spans 15 amino acids. The germline V gene has CDR1 LGHNA and CDR2 YNFKEQ. The V end lost 0 bases, the J end lost 3 bases, and 9 bases lay between the germline ends. Here the CDR3 DNA reads TGTGCCAGCAGCCAAGAAGGCCGGGTCTACAATGAGCAGTTCTTC. Its translation: CASSQEGRVYNEQFF.

This clone has just a few counts. The same CDR3 is also encoded by other DNA sequences in this sample. This chain joins TRBV7-6 and TRBJ1-1; D is unresolved. Germline V lookup: CDR1 SGHVS, CDR2 FNYEAQ. The CDR3 loop spans 13 amino acids. The V gene lost 2 bases and the J gene lost 1 base, with 5 bases spanning the gap. CDR3 in amino acids: CASSLSRNTEAFF. The DNA of the CDR3 is TGTGCCAGCAGCTTATCCAGGAACACTGAAGCTTTCTTT.

V and J are TRBV7-9 and TRBJ2-2; D perhaps matches TRBD2 (6 bases). Trimming shortened V by 1 base and J by 5 bases, and 8 bases separated the two germline ends. The CDR3 loop spans 14 amino acids. Per germline, CDR1 SEHNR and CDR2 FQNEAQ (reference sequence). In DNA form, the CDR3 reads TGTGCCAGCAGCTTAGACGGAGGGACCGGGGAGCTGTTTTTT. Protein: CASSLDGGTGELFF.

With regard to this clone: The junction does not match germline at one end; this may be a read error. The chain is built from TRBV5-6 and TRBJ2-5, with D possibly being TRBD2 (6 bases). The CDR3 spans 14 residues. Germline loops: CDR1 SGHDT, CDR2 YYEEEE. The CDR3 bases are TGTGCCAGCAGCTTGGGGGGTCTCCCCTTTACTAGCAACTTC. Its translation: CASSLGGLPFTSNF.

This chain uses TRBV7-9 with TRBJ1-2, with D possibly being TRBD1 (5 bases). Trimming shortened V by 5 bases and J by 1 base, and 14 bases separated the two germline ends. Germline CDR1 and CDR2: SEHNR and FQNEAQ (reference sequence). This CDR3 comprises 15 residues. Here the CDR3 reads CASSPRPRVNYGYTF. The CDR3 nucleotides read TGTGCCAGCAGCCCTAGGCCCAGGGTTAACTATGGCTACACCTTC.

This clone has just one count. The chain joins TRBV7-9 to TRBJ1-1; D may be TRBD1 (6 bases). This CDR3 spans 13 amino acids. Germline V CDR1 and CDR2: SEHNR, FQNEAQ (reference sequence). Trimming cost V 5 bases and J 6 bases, with 13 bases left between them. The CDR3 region has the DNA TGTGCCAGCAGCGAAACAGGGTTCGCTGAAGCTTTCTTT. Amino acid sequence: CASSETGFAEAFF.

J is TRBJ1-2 and V is TRBV29-1; TRBD1 might be the D (5 bases). The germline gives CDR1 SQVTM, CDR2 ANQGSEA. The CDR3 loop spans 12 amino acids. With 4 bases removed from V and 8 bases from J, the gap between germline ends came to 14 bases. As DNA, the CDR3 is TGCAGCGTTGTGGGAGGGGAATGGGGCTACACCTTC. This encodes CSVVGGEWGYTF.

This clone was observed once. V usage is TRBV13 and J usage is TRBJ2-7; D assignment may be TRBD1 or TRBD2 (5 bases each). The germline V and J ends were trimmed by 4 bases and 0 bases, with 16 bases remaining between them. Germline V gene lookup returns CDR1 PRHDT and CDR2 FYEKMQ (reference sequence). The CDR3 length is 16 residues. The CDR3 protein is CASSSDRGTSSYEQYF. The DNA of the CDR3 is TGTGCCAGCAGCTCGGATCGGGGCACAAGCTCCTACGAGCAGTACTTC.

V and J are TRBV6-4 and TRBJ2-1; D is unclear. The CDR3 spans 14 residues. Trimming took off 8 bases at V and 3 bases at J, with 14 bases between the two ends. The germline gives CDR1 MRHNA, CDR2 SNTAGT. The CDR3 here is CASRQSAFYNEQFF. CDR3 in DNA: TGTGCCAGCCGGCAAAGCGCATTCTACAATGAGCAGTTCTTC.

This chain links TRBV28 with TRBJ2-1; 12 bases align to TRBD2. The germline V gene encodes CDR1 MDHEN and CDR2 SYDVKM. The trim removed 1 base at V and 12 bases at J, leaving 1 base unmatched. This CDR3 contains 13 residues. The DNA for the CDR3 is TGTGCCAGCAGTTTATTACTAGCGGGGGGGCAGTTCTTC. It yields the protein CASSLLLAGGQFF.

The V gene is TRBV27, the J gene TRBJ2-3; D not certain. CDR1 is MNHEY, CDR2 SMNVEV, per germline (reference sequence). The length of the CDR3 is 12 residues. V lost 9 bases, J lost 2 bases, and 9 bases lay in between. The CDR3 spells CASRALTDTQYF. The DNA for the CDR3 is TGTGCCAGTCGTGCCCTCACAGATACGCAGTATTTT.